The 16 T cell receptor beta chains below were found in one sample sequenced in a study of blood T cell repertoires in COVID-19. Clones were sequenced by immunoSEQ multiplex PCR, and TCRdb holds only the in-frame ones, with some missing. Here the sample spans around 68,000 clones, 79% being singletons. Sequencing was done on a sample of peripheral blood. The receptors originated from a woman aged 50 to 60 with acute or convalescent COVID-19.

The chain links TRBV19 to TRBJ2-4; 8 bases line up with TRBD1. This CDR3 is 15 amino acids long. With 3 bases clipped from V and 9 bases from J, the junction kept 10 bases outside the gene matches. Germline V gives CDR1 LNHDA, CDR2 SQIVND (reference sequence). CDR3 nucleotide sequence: TGTGCCAGTAGTATGGCTGCGGACAGGGTCGCCATTCAGTACTTC. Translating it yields CASSMAADRVAIQYF.

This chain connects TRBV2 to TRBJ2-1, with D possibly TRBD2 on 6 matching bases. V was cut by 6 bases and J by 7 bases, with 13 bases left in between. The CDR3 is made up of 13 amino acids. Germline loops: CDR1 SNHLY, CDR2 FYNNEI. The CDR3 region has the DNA TGTGCCAGCAGGGAGGGAGGAATGAATGAGCAGTTCTTC. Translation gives CASREGGMNEQFF.

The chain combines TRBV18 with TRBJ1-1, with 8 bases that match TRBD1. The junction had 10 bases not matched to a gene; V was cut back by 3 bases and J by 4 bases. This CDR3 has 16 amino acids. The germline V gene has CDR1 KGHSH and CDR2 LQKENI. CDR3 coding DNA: TGTGCCAGCTCACCTGCACAGACAGGGGTCGGCACTGAAGCTTTCTTT. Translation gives CASSPAQTGVGTEAFF. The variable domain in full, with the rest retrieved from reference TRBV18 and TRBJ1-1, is NAGVMQNPRHLVRRRGQEARLRCSPMKGHSHVYWYRQLPEEGLKFMVYLQKENIIDESGMPKERFSAEFPKEGPSILRIQQVVRGDSAAYFCASSPAQTGVGTEAFFGQGTRLTVV.

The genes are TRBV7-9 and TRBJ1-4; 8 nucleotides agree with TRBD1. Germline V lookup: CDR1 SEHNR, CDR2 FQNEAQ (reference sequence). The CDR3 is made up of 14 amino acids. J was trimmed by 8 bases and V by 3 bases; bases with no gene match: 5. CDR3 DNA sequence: TGTGCCAGCAGCTTTGGACAGGGTGGGGAAAAACTGTTTTTT. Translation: CASSFGQGGEKLFF. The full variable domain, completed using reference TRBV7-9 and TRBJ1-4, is DTGVSQNPRHKITKRGQNVTFRCDPISEHNRLYWYRQTLGQGPEFLTYFQNEAQLEKSRLLSDRFSAERPKGSFSTLEIQRTEQGDSAMYLCASSFGQGGEKLFFGSGTQLSVL.

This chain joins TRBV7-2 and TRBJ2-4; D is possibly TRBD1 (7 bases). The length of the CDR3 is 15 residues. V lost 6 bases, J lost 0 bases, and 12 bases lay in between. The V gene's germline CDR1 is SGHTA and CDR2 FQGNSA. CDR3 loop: CASSLQGGAKNIQYF. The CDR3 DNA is TGTGCCAGCAGTCTTCAGGGGGGAGCCAAAAACATTCAGTACTTC.

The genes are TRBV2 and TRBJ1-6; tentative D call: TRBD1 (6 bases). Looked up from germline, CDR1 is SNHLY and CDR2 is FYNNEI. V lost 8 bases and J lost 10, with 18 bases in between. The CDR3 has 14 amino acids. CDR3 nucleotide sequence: TGTGCCAGCCATGTAGGGGGGGGAAACTCACCCCTCCACTTT. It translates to CASHVGGGNSPLHF.

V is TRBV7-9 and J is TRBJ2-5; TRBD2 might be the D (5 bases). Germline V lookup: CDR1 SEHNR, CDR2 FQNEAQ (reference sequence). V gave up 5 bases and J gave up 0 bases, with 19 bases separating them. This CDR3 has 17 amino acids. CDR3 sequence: CASSPHAVVRDQETQYF. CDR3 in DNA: TGTGCCAGCAGCCCCCATGCGGTTGTGAGGGACCAAGAGACCCAGTACTTC.

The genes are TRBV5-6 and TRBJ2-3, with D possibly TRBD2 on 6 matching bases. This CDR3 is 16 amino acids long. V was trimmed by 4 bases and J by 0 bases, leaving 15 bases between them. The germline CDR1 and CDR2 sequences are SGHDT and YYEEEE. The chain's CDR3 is CASSDSRERSTDTQYF. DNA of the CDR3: TGTGCCAGCAGCGACTCTCGGGAGAGAAGCACAGATACGCAGTATTTT.

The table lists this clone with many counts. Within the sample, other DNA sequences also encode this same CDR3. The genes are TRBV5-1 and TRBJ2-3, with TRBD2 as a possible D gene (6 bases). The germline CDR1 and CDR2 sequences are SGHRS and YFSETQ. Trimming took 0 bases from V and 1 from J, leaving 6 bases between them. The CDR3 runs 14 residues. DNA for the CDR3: TGCGCCAGCAGCTTGGCTAGCGGCACAGATACGCAGTATTTT. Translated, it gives CASSLASGTDTQYF.

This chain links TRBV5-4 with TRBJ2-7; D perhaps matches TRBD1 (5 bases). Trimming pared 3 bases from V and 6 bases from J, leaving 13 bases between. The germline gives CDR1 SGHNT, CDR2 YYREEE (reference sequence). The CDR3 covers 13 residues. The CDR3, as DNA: TGTGCCAGCAGCTGGAAGGGGATCCCCGAGCAGTACTTC. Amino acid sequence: CASSWKGIPEQYF.

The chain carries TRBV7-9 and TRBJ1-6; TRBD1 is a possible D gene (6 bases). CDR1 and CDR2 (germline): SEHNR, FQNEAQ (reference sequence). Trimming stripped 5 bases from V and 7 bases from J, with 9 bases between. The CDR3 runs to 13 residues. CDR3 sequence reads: CASSIGQNSPLHF. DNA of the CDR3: TGTGCCAGCAGCATCGGACAGAATTCACCCCTCCACTTT.

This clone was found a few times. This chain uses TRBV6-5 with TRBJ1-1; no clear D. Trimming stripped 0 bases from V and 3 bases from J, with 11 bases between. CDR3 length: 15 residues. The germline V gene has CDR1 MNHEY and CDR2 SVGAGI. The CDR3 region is CASSYSAVRDTEAFF. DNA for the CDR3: TGTGCCAGCAGTTACTCGGCAGTCCGGGACACTGAAGCTTTCTTT.

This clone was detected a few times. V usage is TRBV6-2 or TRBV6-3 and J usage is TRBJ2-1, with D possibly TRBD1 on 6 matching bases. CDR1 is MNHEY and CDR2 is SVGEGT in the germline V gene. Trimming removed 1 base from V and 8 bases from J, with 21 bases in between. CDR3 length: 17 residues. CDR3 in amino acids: CASSYLPGQLTSDEQFF. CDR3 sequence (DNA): TGTGCCAGCAGTTACTTACCCGGACAGTTAACGAGCGATGAGCAGTTCTTC.

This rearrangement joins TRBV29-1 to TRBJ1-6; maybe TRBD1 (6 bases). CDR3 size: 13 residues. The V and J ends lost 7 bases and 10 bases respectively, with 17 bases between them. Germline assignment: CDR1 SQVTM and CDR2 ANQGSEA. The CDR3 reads CSAAQGTGSPLHF. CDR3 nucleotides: TGCAGCGCCGCGCAGGGGACGGGATCACCCCTCCACTTT. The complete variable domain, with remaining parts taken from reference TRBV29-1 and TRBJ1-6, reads SAVISQKPSRDICQRGTSLTIQCQVDSQVTMMFWYRQQPGQSLTLIATANQGSEATYESGFVIDKFPISRPNLTFSTLTVSNMSPEDSSIYLCSAAQGTGSPLHFGNGTRLTVT.

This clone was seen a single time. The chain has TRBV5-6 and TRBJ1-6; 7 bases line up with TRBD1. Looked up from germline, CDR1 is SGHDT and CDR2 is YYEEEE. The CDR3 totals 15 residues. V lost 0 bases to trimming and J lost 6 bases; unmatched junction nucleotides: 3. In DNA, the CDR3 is TGTGCCAGCAGCTTGGGGGCAGGGGGTAATTCACCCCTCCACTTT. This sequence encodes CASSLGAGGNSPLHF.

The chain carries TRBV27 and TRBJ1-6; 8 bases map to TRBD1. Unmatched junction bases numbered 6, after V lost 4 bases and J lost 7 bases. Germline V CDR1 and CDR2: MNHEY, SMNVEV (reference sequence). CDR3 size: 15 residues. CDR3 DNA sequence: TGTGCCAGCAGTTCCGGACAGGGCCAAAATTCACCCCTCCACTTT. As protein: CASSSGQGQNSPLHF.